This passage covers 18 T cell receptor beta chains from one sample sequenced in a study of response to subunit inactivated influenza vaccine. TCRdb reprocessed the RT-PCR reads with MiXCR, giving one entry per CDR3 protein. The table has hundreds of thousands of distinct CDR3 sequences, 25% seen once. Here the sequenced sample was CD4+ T cells sorted from PBMCs, taken 5 days after vaccination. The receptors come from a man aged 50 to 60 who received an inactivated influenza vaccine.

The rearrangement joins TRBV6-5 to TRBJ2-3; tentatively, D is TRBD1 or TRBD2 (5 bases each). Trimming left V 6 bases short and J 1 base short, with 14 bases between. The CDR3 runs 15 residues. CDR1 and CDR2 (germline): MNHEY, SVGAGI. The CDR3, as DNA: TGTGCCAGCAGCTATGGGACCCTGGGCACAGATACGCAGTATTTT. Translated, it gives CASSYGTLGTDTQYF.

In its sample, this clonotype was seen a few times. As DNA, the CDR3 is TGTGCCAGCAGCTTAGGATGGGACACTGAAGCTTTCTTT. This sequence encodes CASSLGWDTEAFF. This chain uses TRBV7-8 with TRBJ1-1, with unresolved D. This CDR3 is built from 13 residues. Germline V gene lookup returns CDR1 SGHVS and CDR2 FQNEAQ. Deletions cut 1 base from V and 3 bases from J, with 6 bases between.

This clonotype was found many times. The chain joins TRBV15 to TRBJ2-7, with 8 positions matching TRBD1. Germline V lookup: CDR1 LNHNV, CDR2 YYDKDF (reference sequence). V shed 0 bases, J shed 5 bases, and the junction held 6 bases outside the gene matches. The CDR3 consists of 15 residues. The CDR3 DNA is TGTGCCACCAGCAGAGAAGTCAGGGGGCTAAACGAGCAGTACTTC. Protein: CATSREVRGLNEQYF.

The chain uses TRBV6-1 and TRBJ2-5, with 8 bases identical to TRBD1. Germline loops: CDR1 MNHNS, CDR2 SASEGT. V was clipped by 7 bases and J by 5 bases; unmatched bases: 12. The CDR3 loop spans 15 amino acids. The CDR3 nucleotides read TGTGCCAGCACCACGAGGCAGGGGGCGCGGGAGACCCAGTACTTC. Translating gives CASTTRQGARETQYF.

A remark on this clonotype: The germline gene is not matched at one end of the junction; a read error may be the cause. This chain joins TRBV27 and TRBJ2-3; maybe TRBD2 (5 bases). CDR1 is MNHEY and CDR2 is SMNVEV in the germline V gene (reference sequence). The CDR3 is 19 residues long. The CDR3 sequence is CAISFVPRLAQDFTDTQYF. The CDR3 nucleotides read TGTGCCATCAGTTTCGTCCCAAGGCTAGCCCAAGACTTCACAGATACGCAGTATTTT.

This sequence joins TRBV9 and TRBJ2-1, with 12 bases lining up with TRBD2. Unmatched junction bases numbered 12, after V lost 4 bases and J lost 1 base. This CDR3 region has 19 residues. Germline V gene data show CDR1 as SGDLS and CDR2 as YYNGEE. The CDR3 reads CASSSQRTSGMVSYNEQFF. DNA of the CDR3: TGTGCCAGCAGCTCACAACGGACTAGCGGGATGGTTTCCTACAATGAGCAGTTCTTC.

This clonotype came up a few times. The V gene is TRBV4-2, the J gene TRBJ2-1, with 9 bases identical to TRBD1. Trimming at V came to 4 bases and at J to 3 bases, leaving 13 bases not matched to a gene. The CDR3 runs to 18 residues. CDR1 is LGHNA, CDR2 YNFKEQ, per germline. CDR3 loop: CASSREPPTGGFYNEQFF. CDR3 sequence (DNA): TGTGCCAGCAGCCGAGAGCCCCCCACAGGGGGCTTCTACAATGAGCAGTTCTTC.

The chain employs TRBV4-3 and TRBJ1-1; D ambiguous. The length of the CDR3 is 14 residues. V lost 0 bases and J lost 10, with 15 bases in between. Germline values: CDR1 LGHNA, CDR2 YSLEER. The CDR3 spells CASSQETTVPGAFF. Here the CDR3 DNA reads TGCGCCAGCAGCCAAGAGACGACGGTTCCGGGAGCTTTCTTT.

The V and J genes are TRBV15 and TRBJ2-7, with TRBD1 matching over 11 bases. CDR1 LNHNV and CDR2 YYDKDF come from the germline V gene (reference sequence). V shed 1 base and J 4 bases; nucleotides not matched to a gene: 0. This CDR3 spans 14 amino acids. The DNA of the CDR3 is TGTGCCACCAGCAGAGGGGACAGGGGGTACGAGCAGTACTTC. Amino acids: CATSRGDRGYEQYF.

This clonotype was detected a few times. The V call is TRBV12-3 or TRBV12-4, the J call TRBJ2-7; no clear D gene. Trimming shortened V by 2 bases and J by 2 bases, and 10 bases separated the two germline ends. This CDR3 comprises 14 residues. The CDR3 bases are TGTGCCAGCAGTTTATTCCTCGGTACCTACGAGCAGTACTTC. Protein sequence: CASSLFLGTYEQYF.

This clonotype was seen more than once but under ten times. The rearrangement links TRBV12-3 or TRBV12-4 to TRBJ2-1; 10 bases map to TRBD1. The CDR3 extends over 15 amino acids. V lost 1 base to trimming and J lost 8 bases; unmatched junction nucleotides: 5. The CDR3 DNA sequence: TGTGCCAGCAGTTTAGGACAGGGGGCAGGGGATGAGCAGTTCTTC. Amino acid sequence: CASSLGQGAGDEQFF.

This clonotype has a handful of counts. The rearrangement links TRBV12-3 or TRBV12-4 to TRBJ2-7; no definite D call. The CDR3 has 12 residues. V was clipped by 5 bases and J by 7 bases, with 12 bases between them. DNA of the CDR3: TGTGCCAGCAGTGTTTCTCGTGCTGAGCAGTACTTC. This gives the protein CASSVSRAEQYF.

This clonotype is judged medium-sized. This CDR3 is CASSRQGAYEQYF. The CDR3 nucleotides are TGTGCCAGCAGCCGTCAGGGTGCCTACGAGCAGTACTTC. This rearrangement joins TRBV3-1 to TRBJ2-7; D possibly corresponds to TRBD1 (5 bases). Germline V gives CDR1 LGHDT, CDR2 YNNKEL (reference sequence). The CDR3 covers 13 residues. The V end was cut by 4 bases, the J end by 2 bases, with 9 bases between.

The J gene is TRBJ2-1, the V gene TRBV20-1; D might be TRBD2 (6 bases). With 3 bases removed from V and 7 bases from J, the gap between germline ends came to 19 bases. This CDR3 contains 15 residues. Germline V gene data show CDR1 as DFQATT and CDR2 as SNEGSKA (reference sequence). The CDR3 coding sequence is TGCAGTGCTAGCGGCGAAGGGCGGGAAAAGAATGAGCAGTTCTTC. Protein product: CSASGEGREKNEQFF.

The chain joins TRBV20-1 to TRBJ2-7, with TRBD1 matching 10 bases. The CDR3 contains 14 residues. Per germline, CDR1 DFQATT and CDR2 SNEGSKA (reference sequence). The junction had 6 bases not matched to a gene; V was cut back by 2 bases and J by 5 bases. The chain's CDR3 is CSARYRDRGHEQYF. The CDR3 nucleotides are TGCAGTGCTAGATACCGGGACAGGGGCCACGAGCAGTACTTC.

This clonotype was observed at least ten times. This chain links TRBV29-1 with TRBJ2-7, with 15 positions matching TRBD2. The CDR3 loop spans 16 amino acids. Looked up from germline, CDR1 is SQVTM and CDR2 is ANQGSEA. V lost 5 bases and J lost 0; bases outside the gene matches: 5. The CDR3 protein is CSVSGLAGGSSYEQYF. CDR3 DNA: TGCAGCGTTTCGGGACTAGCGGGAGGAAGCTCCTACGAGCAGTACTTC.

The genes are TRBV5-1 and TRBJ2-7; a possible D gene is TRBD1 (6 bases). Trimming took off 3 bases at V and 2 bases at J, with 15 bases between the two ends. Per germline, CDR1 SGHRS and CDR2 YFSETQ. This CDR3 spans 15 amino acids. CDR3 amino acids: CASSSVGAGAYEQYF. DNA for the CDR3: TGCGCCAGCAGCTCCGTCGGGGCAGGGGCCTACGAGCAGTACTTC.

The chain uses TRBV7-9 and TRBJ2-2; D is unresolved. There are 14 residues in the CDR3. The ends were cut back, 7 bases at V and 7 bases at J, with 16 bases in the middle. Germline V lookup: CDR1 SEHNR, CDR2 FQNEAQ (reference sequence). Here the CDR3 reads CASTRQVRLGELFF. CDR3 nucleotide sequence: TGTGCCAGCACCCGCCAAGTTAGGCTCGGGGAGCTGTTTTTT.